The 2 T cell receptor beta chains in this list originate from one sample, sequenced in a study of OX40 agonist ivuxolimab in advanced cancers. Clones were read by immunoSEQ multiplex PCR, and TCRdb kept only the in-frame ones, dropping some. The profile shows about 80,000 clones, approximately 95% of them singletons. This sample comprised CD4+ or CD8+ T cells sorted from blood, obtained in a trial of the OX40 agonist ivuxolimab. The source is an adult with an advanced solid tumor such as melanoma, head and neck, liver or kidney cancer.

The chain links TRBV7-6 to TRBJ2-1; TRBD2 aligns across 12 bases. The CDR3 has 14 amino acids. Germline-derived CDR1 and CDR2 are SGHVS and FNYEAQ. Germline trimming cut 6 bases from V and 8 bases from J; bases unmatched to any gene: 5. The chain's CDR3 is CASSLAGGFDEQFF. In nucleotides, the CDR3 is TGTGCCAGCAGTCTAGCGGGAGGGTTCGATGAGCAGTTCTTC.

The chain links TRBV11-2 to TRBJ2-5, with a weak D call TRBD1 (6 bases). Germline CDR1 is SGHAT and CDR2 is FQNNGV. Trimming took off 4 bases at V and 4 bases at J, with 19 bases between the two ends. The CDR3 extends over 16 amino acids. CDR3 nucleotides: TGTGCCAGCAGCTCCCTCTACAGCGACAGGTTAGAGACCCAGTACTTC. Translation: CASSSLYSDRLETQYF.